One sample yielded the 22 T cell receptor beta chains listed below, sequenced in a study of T cell responses to AZD1222 COVID-19 vaccine. Generated by immunoSEQ multiplex PCR, the TCRdb table keeps only in-frame clones and is missing some. The sample has tens of thousands of clones; 86% are singletons. Sequenced material: peripheral blood, taken 28 days after the second AZD1222 dose. Every receptor here comes from an adult who received the AZD1222 COVID-19 vaccine.

V usage is TRBV29-1 and J usage is TRBJ1-1, with a weak D call TRBD1 (5 bases). The CDR3 has 13 residues. V was cut by 4 bases and J by 0 bases, with 9 bases left in between. From germline, CDR1 is SQVTM and CDR2 ANQGSEA. The CDR3 nucleotides read TGCAGCGTTGTGGGGCAGATGAACACTGAAGCTTTCTTT. This translates into CSVVGQMNTEAFF.

This clone was picked up a small number of times. The chain combines TRBV28 with TRBJ1-6, with D tentatively TRBD1 (6 bases). V was shortened by 4 bases and J by 7 bases, with 20 bases between the two germline ends. This CDR3 comprises 17 residues. Germline V gene sequence: CDR1 MDHEN, CDR2 SYDVKM. CDR3 loop: CASSSREGTGWNSPLHF. CDR3 sequence (DNA): TGTGCCAGCAGTTCCAGGGAGGGCACAGGGTGGAATTCACCCCTCCACTTT. Full variable domain (missing parts from reference TRBV28 and TRBJ1-6): DVKVTQSSRYLVKRTGEKVFLECVQDMDHENMFWYRQDPGLGLRLIYFSYDVKMKEKGDIPEGYSVSREKKERFSLILESASTNQTSMYLCASSSREGTGWNSPLHFGNGTRLTVT.

This chain uses TRBV2 with TRBJ1-6; maybe TRBD1 (6 bases). V was shortened by 7 bases and J by 6 bases, with 19 bases between the two germline ends. Germline values: CDR1 SNHLY, CDR2 FYNNEI. The CDR3 loop spans 16 amino acids. DNA for the CDR3: TGTGCCAGCAAGCGGGACATTCCTCGGGGTAATTCACCCCTCCACTTT. Translating it yields CASKRDIPRGNSPLHF.

The chain is built from TRBV7-9 and TRBJ2-1; 8 bases match TRBD2. With V trimmed by 1 base and J by 1 base, 0 bases remained unmatched. There are 15 residues in the CDR3. Germline lookup yields CDR1 SEHNR and CDR2 FQNEAQ (reference sequence). The CDR3 here is CASSLVAGSYNEQFF. The CDR3 nucleotides read TGTGCCAGCAGCTTAGTAGCGGGGTCCTACAATGAGCAGTTCTTC.

This chain links TRBV15 with TRBJ2-2, with D possibly TRBD2 on 5 matching bases. This CDR3 has 13 amino acids. CDR1 and CDR2 (germline): LNHNV, YYDKDF (reference sequence). Deletions cut 3 bases from V and 11 bases from J, with 13 bases between. CDR3 nucleotide sequence: TGTGCCACCAGCAGGGCTAGCCGTGGCGAGCTGTTTTTT. Residues: CATSRASRGELFF.

This sequence joins TRBV28 and TRBJ2-7, with 9 bases that match TRBD2. The CDR3 consists of 16 residues. CDR1 and CDR2 from the germline V gene are MDHEN and SYDVKM. Germline trimming cut 5 bases from V and 1 base from J; bases unmatched to any gene: 9. The CDR3 region is CASSPQLAGASYEQYF. CDR3 bases: TGTGCCAGCAGTCCTCAACTAGCGGGTGCTTCCTACGAGCAGTACTTC.

CDR3: CASSWGNVNTEAFF. CDR3 coding DNA: TGTGCCAGCAGCTGGGGGAATGTGAACACTGAAGCTTTCTTT. The rearrangement links TRBV28 to TRBJ1-1; a possible D gene is TRBD1 (5 bases). V dropped 6 bases and J dropped 0 bases, with 11 bases sitting between them. Germline CDR1 MDHEN, CDR2 SYDVKM. The CDR3 is 14 residues long. The variable domain in full, completed from reference TRBV28 and TRBJ1-1, reads DVKVTQSSRYLVKRTGEKVFLECVQDMDHENMFWYRQDPGLGLRLIYFSYDVKMKEKGDIPEGYSVSREKKERFSLILESASTNQTSMYLCASSWGNVNTEAFFGQGTRLTVV.

The rearrangement links TRBV10-2 to TRBJ1-2; maybe TRBD1 (5 bases). Germline V gives CDR1 WSHSY, CDR2 SAAADI. Trimming pared 2 bases from V and 0 bases from J, leaving 13 bases between. The CDR3 is 16 residues long. CDR3 protein: CASSETGDLANYGYTF. CDR3 DNA sequence: TGCGCCAGCAGTGAGACAGGAGATCTAGCTAACTATGGCTACACCTTC.

V usage is TRBV7-2 and J usage is TRBJ1-2, with a possible D match to TRBD1 (6 bases). CDR3 length equals 15 residues. Germline CDR1 is SGHTA and CDR2 is FQGNSA. The germline V and J ends were trimmed by 0 bases and 7 bases, with 15 bases remaining between them. CDR3: CASSLANGGGGGYTF. The CDR3 region has the DNA TGTGCCAGCAGCTTAGCCAACGGGGGCGGCGGTGGCTACACCTTC.

The chain uses TRBV6-6 and TRBJ2-7; 9 bases align to TRBD1. The J segment lost 5 bases and the V segment lost 4 bases, leaving 3 bases of the junction unmatched. Germline CDR1 and CDR2: MNHNY and SVGAGI (reference sequence). The CDR3 spans 13 residues. CDR3 coding DNA: TGTGCCAGCAGTTCCTGGACAGGGGACGAGCAGTACTTC. Its translation: CASSSWTGDEQYF.

V gene TRBV4-1 combines with J gene TRBJ1-6; 7 bases agree with TRBD1. Germline CDR1 and CDR2: MGHRA and YSYEKL. The CDR3 length is 14 residues. With V trimmed by 1 base and J by 6 bases, 0 bases remained unmatched. CDR3 protein: CASSQGQGNSPLHF. DNA for the CDR3: TGCGCCAGCAGCCAAGGACAGGGTAATTCACCCCTCCACTTT.

The chain joins TRBV24-1 to TRBJ2-2; TRBD1 is a possible D gene (5 bases). Germline V gene data show CDR1 as KGHDR and CDR2 as SFDVKD. The CDR3 totals 16 residues. The V and J ends lost 11 bases and 0 bases respectively, with 18 bases between them. CDR3 coding DNA: TGTGCCATCGCGCGTTCAGGGTTCGCGAACACCGGGGAGCTGTTTTTT. This codes for CAIARSGFANTGELFF.

This clone is a singleton in its sample. CDR3 bases: TGTGCCAGCAGCTTAGTAGGGAACCGGGAGCAGTTCTTC. Its protein is CASSLVGNREQFF. V and J are TRBV7-2 and TRBJ2-1; D gene unclear. V was cut by 1 base and J by 10 bases, with 11 bases left in between. The CDR3 contains 13 residues. Germline CDR1 SGHTA, CDR2 FQGNSA.

The chain employs TRBV5-5 and TRBJ2-3, with a tentative D call TRBD2 (6 bases). The CDR3 length is 16 residues. Germline lookup yields CDR1 SGHKS and CDR2 YYEKEE (reference sequence). Trimming took off 4 bases at V and 2 bases at J, with 17 bases between the two ends. CDR3: CASSLPLAEYTDTQYF. In DNA form, the CDR3 reads TGTGCCAGCAGCCTACCTTTAGCGGAGTACACAGATACGCAGTATTTT.

The chain uses TRBV14 and TRBJ1-6, with D uncertain. Trimming removed 6 bases at V and 7 bases at J, with 10 bases between. Germline CDR1 reads SGHDN; CDR2 reads FVKESK. The CDR3 is 13 residues long. The CDR3 nucleotides are TGTGCCAGCAGTCGGACGGAAAATTCACCCCTCCACTTT. Amino acids: CASSRTENSPLHF.

The J gene is TRBJ1-5, the V gene TRBV18; the D is unclear. Germline V gives CDR1 KGHSH, CDR2 LQKENI. The CDR3 is 13 residues long. The V end was cut by 4 bases, the J end by 5 bases, with 9 bases between. The CDR3 DNA reads as TGTGCCAGCTCACGTAGGTCCGATCAGCCCCAGCATTTT. It codes for CASSRRSDQPQHF.

The CDR3 DNA reads TGTGCCAGCAGTGCCGCAGGAAGCACAGATACGCAGTATTTT. Its protein is CASSAAGSTDTQYF. The chain uses TRBV2 and TRBJ2-3; D gene unclear. Looked up from germline, CDR1 is SNHLY and CDR2 is FYNNEI. This CDR3 has 14 amino acids. The V end lost 4 bases, the J end lost 0 bases, and 8 bases lay between the germline ends.

V is TRBV19 and J is TRBJ2-2, with TRBD2 matching 7 bases. CDR3 length: 12 amino acids. Germline V gene data show CDR1 as LNHDA and CDR2 as SQIVND (reference sequence). V dropped 8 bases and J dropped 6; count of bases not matched to a gene: 3. CDR3 DNA: TGTGCCAGTCGGGGGGAGGCCGGGGAGCTGTTTTTT. Translated, it gives CASRGEAGELFF.

This sequence joins TRBV7-2 and TRBJ1-5; D is perhaps TRBD1 (5 bases). CDR3 size: 15 residues. Germline V gene sequence: CDR1 SGHTA, CDR2 FQGNSA. The V and J ends lost 5 bases and 7 bases respectively, with 18 bases between them. The CDR3 here is CASSPGMGREQPQHF. CDR3 in DNA: TGTGCCAGCAGCCCGGGGATGGGGCGGGAGCAGCCCCAGCATTTT. Together with reference TRBV7-2 and TRBJ1-5, the CDR3 gives the full variable domain: GAGVSQSPSNKVTEKGKDVELRCDPISGHTALYWYRQSLGQGLEFLIYFQGNSAPDKSGLPSDRFSAERTGGSVSTLTIQRTQQEDSAVYLCASSPGMGREQPQHFGDGTRLSIL.

This sequence joins TRBV6-5 and TRBJ2-5; no clear D gene. There are 15 residues in the CDR3. V was cut by 2 bases and J by 3 bases, with 13 bases left in between. The germline V gene has CDR1 MNHEY and CDR2 SVGAGI. CDR3 sequence: CASSYALTGKETQYF. In nucleotides, the CDR3 is TGTGCCAGCAGTTACGCCCTAACTGGAAAAGAGACCCAGTACTTC.

This clone was seen just once. The genes are TRBV28 and TRBJ1-5, with D uncertain. This CDR3 is built from 15 residues. CDR1 and CDR2 from the germline V gene are MDHEN and SYDVKM. The germline V and J ends were trimmed by 5 bases and 1 base, with 12 bases remaining between them. Here the CDR3 DNA reads TGTGCCAGCAGTGGCTCTGAATGGAGCAATCAGCCCCAGCATTTT. Residues: CASSGSEWSNQPQHF.

The chain links TRBV6-5 to TRBJ2-3; D may match TRBD1 or TRBD2 (5 bases each). The germline CDR1 and CDR2 sequences are MNHEY and SVGAGI. V dropped 4 bases and J dropped 6 bases, with 17 bases sitting between them. This CDR3 region has 15 residues. The CDR3, as DNA: TGTGCCAGCAGTTCCACGAGGAGGTGGGGGGATACGCAGTATTTT. Amino acid sequence: CASSSTRRWGDTQYF.